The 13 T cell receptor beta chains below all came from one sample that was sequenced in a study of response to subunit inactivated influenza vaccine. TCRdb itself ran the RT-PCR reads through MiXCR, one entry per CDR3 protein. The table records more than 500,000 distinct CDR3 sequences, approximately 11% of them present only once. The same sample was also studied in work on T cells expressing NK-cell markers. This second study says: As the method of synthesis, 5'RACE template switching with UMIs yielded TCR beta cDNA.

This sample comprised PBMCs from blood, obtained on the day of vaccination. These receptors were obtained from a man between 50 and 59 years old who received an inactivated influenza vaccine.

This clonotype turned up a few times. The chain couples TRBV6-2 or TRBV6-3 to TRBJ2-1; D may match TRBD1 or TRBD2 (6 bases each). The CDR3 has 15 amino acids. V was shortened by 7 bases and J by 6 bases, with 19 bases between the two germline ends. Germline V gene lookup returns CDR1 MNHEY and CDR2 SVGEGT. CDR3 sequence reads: CASTNGGPGANEQFF. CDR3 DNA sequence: TGTGCCAGCACGAACGGGGGCCCGGGTGCCAATGAGCAGTTCTTC.

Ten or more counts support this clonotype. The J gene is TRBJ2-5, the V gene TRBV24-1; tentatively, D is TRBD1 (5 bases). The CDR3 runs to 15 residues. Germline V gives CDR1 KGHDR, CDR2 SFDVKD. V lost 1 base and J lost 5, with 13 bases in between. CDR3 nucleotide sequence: TGTGCCACCAGTGATTTTGGGCAGGGTCGGGAGACCCAGTACTTC. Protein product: CATSDFGQGRETQYF.

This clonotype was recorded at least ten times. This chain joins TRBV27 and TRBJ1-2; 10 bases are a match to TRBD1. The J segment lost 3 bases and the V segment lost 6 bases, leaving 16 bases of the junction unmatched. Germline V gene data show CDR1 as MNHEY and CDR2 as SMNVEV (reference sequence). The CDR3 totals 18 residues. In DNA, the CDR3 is TGTGCCAGCAGACAATTATCCGGGACAGGGGAGAAGTACTATGGCTACACCTTC. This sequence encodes CASRQLSGTGEKYYGYTF.

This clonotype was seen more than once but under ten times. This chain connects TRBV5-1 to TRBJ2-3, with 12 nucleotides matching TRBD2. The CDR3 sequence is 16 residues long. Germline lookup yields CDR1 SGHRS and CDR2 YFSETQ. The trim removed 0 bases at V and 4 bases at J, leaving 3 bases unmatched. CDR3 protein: CASSLGLAGDADTQYF. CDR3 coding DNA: TGCGCCAGCAGCTTGGGACTAGCGGGAGACGCAGATACGCAGTATTTT.

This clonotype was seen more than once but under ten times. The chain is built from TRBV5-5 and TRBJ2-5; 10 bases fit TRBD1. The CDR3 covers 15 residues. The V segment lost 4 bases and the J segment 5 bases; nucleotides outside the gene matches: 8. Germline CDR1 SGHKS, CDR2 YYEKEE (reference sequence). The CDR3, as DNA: TGTGCCAGCAGCGGCCCGACAGGGGGCGACGAGACCCAGTACTTC. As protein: CASSGPTGGDETQYF.

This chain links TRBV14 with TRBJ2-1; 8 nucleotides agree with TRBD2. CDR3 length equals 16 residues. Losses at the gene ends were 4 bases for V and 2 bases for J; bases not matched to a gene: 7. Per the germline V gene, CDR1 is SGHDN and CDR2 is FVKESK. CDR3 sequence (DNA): TGTGCCAGCAGCCGCCCGGGAGCGGGGGCCTACAATGAGCAGTTCTTC. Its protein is CASSRPGAGAYNEQFF.

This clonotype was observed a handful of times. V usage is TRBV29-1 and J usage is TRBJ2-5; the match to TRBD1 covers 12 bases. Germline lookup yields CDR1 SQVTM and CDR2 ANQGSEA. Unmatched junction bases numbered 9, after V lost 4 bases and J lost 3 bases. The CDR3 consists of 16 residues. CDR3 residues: CSVGGGQGAYKETQYF. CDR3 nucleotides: TGCAGCGTTGGGGGGGGACAGGGGGCGTACAAAGAGACCCAGTACTTC.

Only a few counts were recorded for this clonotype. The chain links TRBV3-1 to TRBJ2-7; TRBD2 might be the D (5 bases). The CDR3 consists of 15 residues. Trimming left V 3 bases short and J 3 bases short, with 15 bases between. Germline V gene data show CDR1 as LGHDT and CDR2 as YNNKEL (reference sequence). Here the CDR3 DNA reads TGTGCCAGCAGCCAGGGCGTGAGCGGTGTCTACGAGCAGTACTTC. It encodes CASSQGVSGVYEQYF.

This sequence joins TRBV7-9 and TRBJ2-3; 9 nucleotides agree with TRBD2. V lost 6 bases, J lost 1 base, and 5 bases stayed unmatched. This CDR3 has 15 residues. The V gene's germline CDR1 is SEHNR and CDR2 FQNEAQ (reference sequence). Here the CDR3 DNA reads TGTGCCAGCAGACCCATAGCGGGGGGCACAGATACGCAGTATTTT. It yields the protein CASRPIAGGTDTQYF.

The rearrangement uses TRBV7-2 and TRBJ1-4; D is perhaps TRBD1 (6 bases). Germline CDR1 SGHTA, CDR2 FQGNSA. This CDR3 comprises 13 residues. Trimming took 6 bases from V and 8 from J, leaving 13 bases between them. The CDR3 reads CASSRGGQEKLFF. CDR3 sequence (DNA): TGTGCCAGCAGTCGGGGGGGGCAGGAAAAACTGTTTTTT.

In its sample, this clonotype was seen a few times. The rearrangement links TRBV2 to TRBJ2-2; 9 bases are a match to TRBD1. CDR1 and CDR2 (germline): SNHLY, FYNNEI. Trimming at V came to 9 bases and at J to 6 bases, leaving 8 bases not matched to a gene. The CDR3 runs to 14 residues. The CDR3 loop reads CASFLGQGSGELFF. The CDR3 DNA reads TGTGCCAGTTTTCTGGGACAGGGTTCCGGGGAGCTGTTTTTT.

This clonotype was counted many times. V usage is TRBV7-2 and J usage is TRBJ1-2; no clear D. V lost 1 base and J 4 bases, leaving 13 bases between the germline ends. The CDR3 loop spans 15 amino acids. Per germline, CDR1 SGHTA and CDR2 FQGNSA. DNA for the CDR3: TGTGCCAGCAGCTTAGTGGTAGGCGGAATCTATGGCTACACCTTC. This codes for CASSLVVGGIYGYTF. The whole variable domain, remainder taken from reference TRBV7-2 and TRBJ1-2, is GAGVSQSPSNKVTEKGKDVELRCDPISGHTALYWYRQSLGQGLEFLIYFQGNSAPDKSGLPSDRFSAERTGGSVSTLTIQRTQQEDSAVYLCASSLVVGGIYGYTFGSGTRLTVV.

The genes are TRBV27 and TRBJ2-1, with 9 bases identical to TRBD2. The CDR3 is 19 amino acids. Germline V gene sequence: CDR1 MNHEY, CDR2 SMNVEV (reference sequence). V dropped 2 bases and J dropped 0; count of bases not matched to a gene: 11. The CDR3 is CASSLEGGSGSSSYNEQFF. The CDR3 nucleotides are TGTGCCAGCAGTTTAGAAGGGGGTAGCGGGAGCAGCTCCTACAATGAGCAGTTCTTC.